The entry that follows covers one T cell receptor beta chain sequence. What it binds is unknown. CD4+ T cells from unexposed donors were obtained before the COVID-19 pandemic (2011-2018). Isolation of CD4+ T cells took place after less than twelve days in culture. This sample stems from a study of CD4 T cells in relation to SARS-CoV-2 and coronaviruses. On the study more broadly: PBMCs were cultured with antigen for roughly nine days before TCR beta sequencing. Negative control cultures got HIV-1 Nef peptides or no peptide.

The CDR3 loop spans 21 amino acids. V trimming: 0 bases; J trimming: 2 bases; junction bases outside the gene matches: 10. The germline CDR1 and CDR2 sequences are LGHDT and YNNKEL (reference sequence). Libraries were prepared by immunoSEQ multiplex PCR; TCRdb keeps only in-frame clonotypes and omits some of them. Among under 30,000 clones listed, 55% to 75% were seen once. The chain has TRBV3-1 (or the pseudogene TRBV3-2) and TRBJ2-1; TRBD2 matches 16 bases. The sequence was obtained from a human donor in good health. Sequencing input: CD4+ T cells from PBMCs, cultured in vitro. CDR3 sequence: CASSQDWMGLAGGRPYNEQFF. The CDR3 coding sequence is TGTGCCAGCAGCCAAGATTGGATGGGACTAGCGGGAGGGCGCCCCTACAATGAGCAGTTCTTC.